Each of the 28 T cell receptor beta chains below was sequenced from the same sample in a study of post-analysis software for immune sequencing data. Study results and caveats: Controls showed lower frequencies than patients for roughly 5 TRBV segments, and TRBV5-6, TRBV5-1 and TRBV20-1 were among these.

The TCR beta cDNA libraries contained unique molecular identifiers. TCRdb re-analysed the PCR reads in MiXCR, keeping a single row per CDR3 protein. The sample holds roughly 180,000 distinct CDR3 sequences, around 28% seen once. Antigen specificity for these receptors is unknown. Sequencing used blood. The receptor source for this set is a girl aged 10 to 17 with multiple sclerosis.

There are a few counts of this clonotype. V usage is TRBV9 and J usage is TRBJ1-5; TRBD1 agrees at 9 bases. The V and J ends lost 3 bases and 4 bases, in that order; junction bases with no gene match: 17. Germline V gene data show CDR1 as SGDLS and CDR2 as YYNGEE. The CDR3 has 19 amino acids. The DNA of the CDR3 is TGTGCCAGCAGCGGAGGGGAAGTGGTCGGGACAGGGCCTAATCAGCCCCAGCATTTT. This encodes CASSGGEVVGTGPNQPQHF.

The chain employs TRBV5-1 and TRBJ2-7; D is perhaps TRBD2 (7 bases). Matching the DNA end better, TRBJ2-5 makes the J call doubtful. CDR1 SGHRS and CDR2 YFSETQ come from the germline V gene. This CDR3 has 14 amino acids. CDR3: CASSFGRTEETQYF. DNA of the CDR3: TGCGCCAGCAGCTTCGGGAGGACAGAGGAGACCCAGTACTTC.

In this sample, this clonotype turned up many times. The chain carries TRBV27 and TRBJ2-5; D gene ambiguous. Deletions cut 6 bases from V and 0 bases from J, with 17 bases between. The CDR3 has 16 residues. Germline V CDR1 and CDR2: MNHEY, SMNVEV (reference sequence). The CDR3 DNA reads TGTGCCAGCAGCCCGGCGGCGCGTCAGTACCAAGAGACCCAGTACTTC. As protein: CASSPAARQYQETQYF.

With respect to this clonotype: A clone one base away is much larger, so this may be a read error. The chain uses TRBV7-9 and TRBJ1-1; D is uncertain. This CDR3 spans 13 amino acids. Per germline, CDR1 SEHNR and CDR2 FQNEAQ (reference sequence). CDR3 sequence: CASGLDRDTEAFF. The CDR3 nucleotides are TGTGCCAGCGGCTTAGATAGGGACACTGAAGCTTTCTTT. Combining the CDR3 with reference TRBV7-9 and TRBJ1-1 gives the whole variable domain DTGVSQNPRHKITKRGQNVTFRCDPISEHNRLYWYRQTLGQGPEFLTYFQNEAQLEKSRLLSDRFSAERPKGSFSTLEIQRTEQGDSAMYLCASGLDRDTEAFFGQGTRLTVV.

This clonotype was seen many times. The chain recombines TRBV5-1 with TRBJ2-7; the D gene is possibly TRBD1 (5 bases). Deletions cut 2 bases from V and 2 bases from J, with 17 bases between. Germline V gene lookup returns CDR1 SGHRS and CDR2 YFSETQ. This CDR3 comprises 16 residues. DNA for the CDR3: TGCGCCAGCAGCTTCTTGCTTCGACGGACACCCTACGAGCAGTACTTC. Its translation: CASSFLLRRTPYEQYF. Complete variable domain (other parts from reference TRBV5-1 and TRBJ2-7): KAGVTQTPRYLIKTRGQQVTLSCSPISGHRSVSWYQQTPGQGLQFLFEYFSETQRNKGNFPGRFSGRQFSNSRSEMNVSTLELGDSALYLCASSFLLRRTPYEQYFGPGTRLTVT.

The chain joins TRBV7-9 to TRBJ2-7; tentatively, D is TRBD1 (6 bases). Germline CDR1 SEHNR, CDR2 FQNEAQ (reference sequence). The CDR3 covers 14 residues. Trimming left V 5 bases short and J 0 bases short, with 11 bases between. CDR3 region: CASSRGGSSYEQYF. CDR3 sequence (DNA): TGTGCCAGCAGCCGAGGGGGAAGCTCCTACGAGCAGTACTTC.

This clonotype was picked up many times. The rearrangement uses TRBV6-6 and TRBJ2-6; 9 bases fit TRBD1. The J segment lost 4 bases and the V segment lost 4 bases, leaving 8 bases of the junction unmatched. The germline gives CDR1 MNHNY, CDR2 SVGAGI (reference sequence). The CDR3 runs 17 residues. In DNA form, the CDR3 reads TGTGCCAGCAGTTCCTACAGGGGGCGAGGAGGGGCCAACGTCCTGACTTTC. Translating it yields CASSSYRGRGGANVLTF.

The sample holds many counts of this clonotype. V and J are TRBV24-1 and TRBJ2-1, with D unresolved. The CDR3 runs 13 residues. The V gene's germline CDR1 is KGHDR and CDR2 SFDVKD. Deletions cut 4 bases from V and 8 bases from J, with 11 bases between. CDR3 nucleotide sequence: TGTGCCACCAGTGACCAGTGGGTCGATGAGCAGTTCTTC. Amino acids: CATSDQWVDEQFF.

This clonotype was recorded at least ten times. The chain combines TRBV5-1 with TRBJ2-3; 7 nucleotides line up with TRBD2. Germline values: CDR1 SGHRS, CDR2 YFSETQ. The length of the CDR3 is 17 residues. V gave up 5 bases and J gave up 4 bases; unmatched junction bases: 16. The CDR3 sequence: CASSYTTRLAQSDTQYF. For the CDR3, the DNA is TGCGCCAGCAGTTATACTACTAGACTAGCTCAGTCAGATACGCAGTATTTT.

This clonotype was recorded many times. This chain uses TRBV20-1 with TRBJ2-3, with D maybe TRBD2 (5 bases). The CDR3 is made up of 12 amino acids. Germline V lookup: CDR1 DFQATT, CDR2 SNEGSKA (reference sequence). V was pared by 5 bases and J by 6 bases, with 12 bases between. CDR3 loop: CSARLKRDTQYF. CDR3 coding DNA: TGCAGTGCTCGATTAAAGCGGGATACGCAGTATTTT.

Comments on this clonotype: A much bigger clone sits one base away, suggesting this may be a read error. The CDR3 DNA sequence: TGTGCCAGCAGGGGACCCCCGTCGCCTAACTATGGCTACACCTTC. As protein: CASRGPPSPNYGYTF. The chain is built from TRBV6-2 or TRBV6-3 and TRBJ1-2; the D gene is possibly TRBD1 (5 bases). The CDR3 totals 15 residues. In germline, CDR1 is MNHEY, CDR2 SVGEGT. Trimming shortened V by 6 bases and J by 0 bases, and 14 bases separated the two germline ends.

This chain connects TRBV7-8 to TRBJ1-5; TRBD1 aligns across 7 bases. CDR1 is SGHVS and CDR2 is FQNEAQ in the germline V gene. The CDR3 runs 14 residues. V was pared by 3 bases and J by 4 bases, with 3 bases of the junction left unmatched. Here the CDR3 reads CASSLTGLNQPQHF. CDR3 sequence (DNA): TGTGCCAGCAGCTTGACAGGGCTTAATCAGCCCCAGCATTTT.

J is TRBJ1-6 and V is TRBV20-1; a weak D match, TRBD1 (6 bases). Per germline, CDR1 DFQATT and CDR2 SNEGSKA (reference sequence). The CDR3 consists of 15 residues. Trimming removed 3 bases at V and 7 bases at J, with 16 bases between. In DNA form, the CDR3 reads TGCAGTGCTAGTCAGGGGCGGGGCCCAAATTCACCCCTCCACTTT. It encodes CSASQGRGPNSPLHF.

Comment on this clonotype: Given a much more abundant clone one base away, this may be a read error. The chain carries TRBV5-1 and TRBJ2-1, with 7 bases fitting TRBD1. Trimming removed 4 bases from V and 5 bases from J; junction bases left unmatched: 9. This CDR3 is built from 15 residues. Germline CDR1 reads SGHRS; CDR2 reads YFSETQ. The CDR3 loop reads CASSHQPGQNNEQFF. CDR3 in DNA: TGCGCCAGCAGCCATCAACCGGGACAGAACAATGAGCAGTTCTTC. The full variable domain, its missing parts supplied by reference TRBV5-1 and TRBJ2-1, is KAGVTQTPRYLIKTRGQQVTLSCSPISGHRSVSWYQQTPGQGLQFLFEYFSETQRNKGNFPGRFSGRQFSNSRSEMNVSTLELGDSALYLCASSHQPGQNNEQFFGPGTRLTVL.

The J gene is TRBJ2-4, the V gene TRBV6-6; TRBD1 agrees at 7 bases. The end of the DNA aligns better with TRBJ2-7, so the J call may be wrong. The CDR3 has 14 amino acids. Germline CDR1 is MNHNY and CDR2 is SVGAGI (reference sequence). The CDR3 DNA sequence: TGTGCCAGCAGTTATGGGGCAGGGGGCTACGAGCAGTACTTC. This codes for CASSYGAGGYEQYF.

Regarding this clonotype: A much larger clonotype is one base distant, so this may be a read error. The gene calls are TRBV27 and TRBJ2-1; D unclear. CDR1 is MNHEY, CDR2 SMNVEV, per germline (reference sequence). The V gene lost 2 bases and the J gene lost 8 bases, with 13 bases spanning the gap. The CDR3 contains 14 residues. The CDR3 protein is CASSLALSNDEQFF. CDR3 bases: TGTGCCAGCAGTTTAGCACTTTCAAACGATGAGCAGTTCTTC.

Points on this clonotype: Possible read error: a much larger clone is one base away. The V gene is TRBV27, the J gene TRBJ2-7; 10 bases match TRBD1. CDR1 is MNHEY and CDR2 is SMNVEV in the germline V gene (reference sequence). The CDR3 sequence is 14 residues long. The V gene end was trimmed by 4 bases and the J gene end by 4 bases; junction bases not matched to a gene: 4. The chain's CDR3 is CASSWTGGVYEQYF. The CDR3 nucleotides are TGTGCCAGCAGTTGGACAGGGGGTGTATACGAGCAGTACTTC.

This clonotype was found a few times. V usage is TRBV12-3 or TRBV12-4 and J usage is TRBJ1-1, with 9 bases fitting TRBD1. The CDR3 has 19 residues. V lost 6 bases to trimming and J lost 4 bases; unmatched junction nucleotides: 21. In DNA, the CDR3 is TGTGCCAGCAGCTTCAGGGTATTGATTGGACAGGGGCAAGGCACTGAAGCTTTCTTT. It specifies CASSFRVLIGQGQGTEAFF.

This clonotype was seen ten or more times. V is TRBV12-3 or TRBV12-4 and J is TRBJ2-1; weak D call: TRBD2 (5 bases). Trimming cost V 2 bases and J 13 bases, with 9 bases left between them. The CDR3 contains 11 residues. In DNA, the CDR3 is TGTGCCAGCAGTTTACACGGGATCCAGTTCTTC. This gives the protein CASSLHGIQFF.

This clonotype was counted ten times or more. The rearrangement joins TRBV6-5 to TRBJ2-7; D gene ambiguous. CDR3 length equals 12 residues. Deletions cut 1 base from V and 5 bases from J, with 6 bases between. Germline V gene sequence: CDR1 MNHEY, CDR2 SVGAGI. Here the CDR3 DNA reads TGTGCCAGCAGTTACTACAGTAACGAGCAGTACTTC. As protein: CASSYYSNEQYF.

In its sample, this clonotype was seen many times. The chain employs TRBV10-3 and TRBJ2-5; a possible D gene is TRBD1 (5 bases). Germline V gene sequence: CDR1 ENHRY, CDR2 SYGVKD. Trimming removed 5 bases at V and 0 bases at J, with 7 bases between. This CDR3 spans 13 amino acids. The CDR3 loop reads CAISRGYQETQYF. Written as DNA, the CDR3 is TGTGCCATCAGTAGGGGATACCAAGAGACCCAGTACTTC.

This clonotype was seen more than once but under ten times. The rearrangement links TRBV6-1 to TRBJ2-3; D is undetermined. Germline CDR1 is MNHNS and CDR2 is SASEGT. The CDR3 runs 15 residues. The V end was cut by 4 bases, the J end by 0 bases, with 11 bases between. The CDR3: CASSGPFLSTDTQYF. The CDR3 DNA sequence: TGTGCCAGCAGTGGCCCGTTCCTAAGCACAGATACGCAGTATTTT.

In this sample, this clonotype turned up many times. The chain couples TRBV6-2 or TRBV6-3 to TRBJ2-7; no clear D. The CDR3 consists of 13 residues. Trimming took off 3 bases at V and 8 bases at J, with 14 bases between the two ends. Germline CDR1 is MNHEY and CDR2 is SVGEGT. CDR3 DNA: TGTGCCAGCAGTTATCCCCCCGTAGTTCAGCAGTACTTC. Translation: CASSYPPVVQQYF.

This clonotype was recorded a few times. The chain combines TRBV4-1 with TRBJ1-2; D call uncertain. Germline-derived CDR1 and CDR2 are MGHRA and YSYEKL. This CDR3 spans 20 amino acids. Trimming took off 4 bases at V and 0 bases at J, with 27 bases between the two ends. As DNA, the CDR3 is TGCGCCAGCAGCCGCATCTCCCAAAAGGGCTTTCTGGGGACTAACTATGGCTACACCTTC. It yields the protein CASSRISQKGFLGTNYGYTF.

The CDR3 sequence is CASSFRDNPHF. The CDR3 DNA sequence: TGTGCCAGCAGCTTCAGGGACAATCCCCACTTT. The rearrangement joins TRBV7-9 to TRBJ1-6; possible D gene TRBD1, 6 bases. The CDR3 is 11 amino acids. V lost 3 bases to trimming and J lost 18 bases, with 12 bases between them. Looked up from germline, CDR1 is SEHNR and CDR2 is FQNEAQ (reference sequence).

This clonotype was detected ten times or more. Its ends do not fully match the called genes, so a read error is possible. The chain employs TRBV18 and TRBJ2-7; D gene uncertain. CDR1 and CDR2 from the germline V gene are KGHSH and LQKENI. The CDR3 totals 12 residues. CDR3 amino acids: CASSPQSYEQYF. Written as DNA, the CDR3 is TGTGCCAGCTCTCCACAGAGCTACGAGCAGTACTTC.

As concerns this clonotype: This may stem from a read error, because a much larger clone lies one nucleotide away. The chain combines TRBV27 with TRBJ2-3; the D gene is possibly TRBD2 (6 bases). This CDR3 comprises 16 residues. The germline gives CDR1 MNHEY, CDR2 SMNVEV (reference sequence). V was cut by 2 bases and J by 0 bases, with 12 bases left in between. CDR3 residues: CASSLLARASTDTQYF. CDR3 bases: TGTGCCAGCAGTTTACTAGCGAGGGCTAGCACAGATACGCAGTATTTT.

As regards this clonotype: Just one base apart from a much larger clone, this may be a read error. The chain couples TRBV2 to TRBJ1-2, with 8 bases matching TRBD1. Germline loops: CDR1 SNHLY, CDR2 FYNNEI. V lost 0 bases, J lost 5 bases, and 8 bases stayed unmatched. This CDR3 region has 16 residues. CDR3 nucleotide sequence: TGTGCCAGCAGTGAAGCGGCCCCGGGACAGGAGTATGGCTACACCTTC. Protein: CASSEAAPGQEYGYTF.